The present T cell receptor (beta chain) was sequenced within a study of shared clonotypes between healthy human individuals. Study-level points and caveats: Incomplete sequencing of sorted subsets was indicated by rarefaction despite large depth.

Genomic DNA of each subset was evenly split across several immunoSEQ plates. Sorted-subset replicate PCR reactions contained roughly 200 ng DNA, corresponding to approximately 30,000 T cell genomes. The method was immunoSEQ multiplex PCR; TCRdb's version includes in-frame clones alone and lacks a portion of them. The table has over a million clones, roughly 96% seen once. On this clone: Its antigen is not known.

Germline loops: CDR1 SGDLS, CDR2 YYNGEE. The CDR3 is 13 residues long. Trimming cost V 3 bases and J 3 bases, with 7 bases left between them. The V call is TRBV9, the J call TRBJ1-5, with unresolved D. Sequenced input: naive CD4+ T cells sorted from blood. Subset here: CD45RA+ positively selected. The TCR comes from a man aged 25 to 40 in good health. The CDR3 loop is CASSDGNNQPQHF. The DNA of the CDR3 is TGTGCCAGCAGCGATGGGAACAATCAGCCCCAGCATTTT.